This TCR beta chain stems from a study of T cells in Graves' hyperthyroidism and ophthalmopathy. In its sample, this clonotype was seen many times. The investigators amplified TCR beta CDR3 regions from RNA transcripts. Using the HTBI primer set, a first-round RT-PCR was run on the TCR CDR3. TCRdb itself ran the multiplex PCR reads through MiXCR, one entry per CDR3 protein. The sample lists fewer than 250,000 distinct CDR3 sequences, approximately 17% occurring once. The J segment lost 7 bases and the V segment lost 6 bases, leaving 8 bases of the junction unmatched. CDR1 is SNHLY, CDR2 FYNNEI, per germline. CDR3 length: 16 residues.

Sequenced: blood. The sequence was obtained from a man aged 50 to 60 with Graves' hyperthyroidism. The J gene is TRBJ2-1, the V gene TRBV2; TRBD2 aligns across 14 bases. CDR3 bases: TGTGCCAGCAGCCTACTGGGACTAGCGGGAGATAATGAGCAGTTCTTC. It encodes CASSLLGLAGDNEQFF.